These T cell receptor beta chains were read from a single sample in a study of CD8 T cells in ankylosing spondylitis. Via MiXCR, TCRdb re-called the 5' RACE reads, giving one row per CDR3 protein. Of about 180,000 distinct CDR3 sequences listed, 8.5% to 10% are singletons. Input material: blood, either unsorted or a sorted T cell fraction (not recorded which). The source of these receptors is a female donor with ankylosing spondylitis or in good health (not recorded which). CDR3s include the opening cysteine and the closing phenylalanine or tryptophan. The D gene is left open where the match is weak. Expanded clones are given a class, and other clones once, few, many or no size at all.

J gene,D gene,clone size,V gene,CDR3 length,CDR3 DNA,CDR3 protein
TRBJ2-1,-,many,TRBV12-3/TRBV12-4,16,TGTGCCAGCAGTTTAGGCGGGCCGAGCTCCTACAATGAGCAGTTCTTC,CASSLGGPSSYNEQFF
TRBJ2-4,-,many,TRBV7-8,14,TGTGCCAGCAGCTTAGCCCCGGACAGAAACATTCAGTACTTC,CASSLAPDRNIQYF
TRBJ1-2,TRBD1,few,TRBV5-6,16,TGTGCCAGCAGCCAACCTTCCGGGACAGGGAGTTTCGGCTACACCTTC,CASSQPSGTGSFGYTF
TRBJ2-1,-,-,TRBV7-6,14,TGTGCCAGCAGCTTAGCAGGGACGGAGTACGAGCAGTTCTTC,CASSLAGTEYEQFF
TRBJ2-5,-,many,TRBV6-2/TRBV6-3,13,TGTGCCAGCAGTTGGGGGGAAAGGGAGACCCAGTACTTC,CASSWGERETQYF
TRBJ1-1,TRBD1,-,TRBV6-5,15,TGTGCCAGCAGTTACCTCGGGACAGCGGGACCTGAAGCTTTCTTT,CASSYLGTAGPEAFF
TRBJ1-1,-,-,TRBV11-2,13,TGTGCCAGCAGCTTGCCTTTACACACTGAAGCTTTCTTT,CASSLPLHTEAFF
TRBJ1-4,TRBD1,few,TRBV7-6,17,TGTGCCAGCAGCTTATGGACAGGGTCGCGTTCGTATGAAAAACTGTTTTTT,CASSLWTGSRSYEKLFF
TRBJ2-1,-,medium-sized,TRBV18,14,TGTGCCAGCTCACCAAGGACGGGGCAGGGTGAGCAGTTCTTC,CASSPRTGQGEQFF
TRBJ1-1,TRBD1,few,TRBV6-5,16,TGTGCCAGCAGTTACCGGGTGACAGGGAAGTTGGCTGAAGCTTTCTTT,CASSYRVTGKLAEAFF
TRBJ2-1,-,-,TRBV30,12,TGTGCCTGGAGTGTCGTGAGCGCTGAGCAGTTCTTC,CAWSVVSAEQFF
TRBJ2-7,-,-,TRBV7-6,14,TGTGCCAGCAGCCCGTTAACCAACTCCTACGAGCAGTACTTC,CASSPLTNSYEQYF
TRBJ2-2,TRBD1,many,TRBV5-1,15,TGCGCCAGCAGCCCTGGACAGGTCGGGACCGGGGAGCTGTTTTTT,CASSPGQVGTGELFF
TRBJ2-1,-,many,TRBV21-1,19,TGTGCCAGCAGCAAAGGGACCAGCCGCGAAAGAACCTCCTACAATGAGCAGTTCTTC,CASSKGTSRERTSYNEQFF
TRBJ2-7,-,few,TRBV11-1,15,TGTGCCAGCAGCGAGAGTACAACGATCTTTTACGAGCAGTACTTC,CASSESTTIFYEQYF
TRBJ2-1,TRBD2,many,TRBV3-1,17,TGTGCCAGCAGCCCCCATAGCAGGACTAGCGGGGAAAATGAGCAGTTCTTC,CASSPHSRTSGENEQFF
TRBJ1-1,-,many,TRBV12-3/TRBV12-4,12,TGTGCCAGCAGTTCCGTTGACACTGAAGCTTTCTTT,CASSSVDTEAFF
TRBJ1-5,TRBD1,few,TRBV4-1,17,TGCGCCAGCAGCCCATTGGGGGACAGGTTCTTCTATCAGCCCCAGCATTTT,CASSPLGDRFFYQPQHF
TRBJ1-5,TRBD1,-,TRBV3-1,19,TGTGCCAGCAGCCAAGATGCTGGGACAGGGGGCAGGGGCAATCAGCCCCAGCATTTT,CASSQDAGTGGRGNQPQHF
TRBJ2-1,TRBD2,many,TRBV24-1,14,TGTGCCACCCTAGGGACTAGCGGATACAATGAGCAGTTCTTC,CATLGTSGYNEQFF
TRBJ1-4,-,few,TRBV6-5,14,TGTGCCAGCAGTTTAACAGCGATTAATGAAAAACTGTTTTTT,CASSLTAINEKLFF
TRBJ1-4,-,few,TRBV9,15,TGTGCCAGCAGCGCCTCGGGAGCAACTAATGAAAAACTGTTTTTT,CASSASGATNEKLFF
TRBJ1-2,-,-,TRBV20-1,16,TGCAGTGCTAGAGATTCGCCCGGGACTTGGGATAAGGGCTACACCTTC,CSARDSPGTWDKGYTF
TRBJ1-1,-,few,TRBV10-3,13,TGTGCCATCAGTGACTCAGGGCCCTCGGGAGCTTTCTTT,CAISDSGPSGAFF